The present T cell receptor beta chain was sequenced within a study of neurological immune-mediated disorders. Looked up from germline, CDR1 is DFQATT and CDR2 is SNEGSKA (reference sequence). This CDR3 has 16 amino acids. The ends lost 0 bases at V and 3 bases at J; junction bases unmatched: 6. The cDNA was synthesized by means of template-switch 5'RACE, which was carried out with 10-nucleotide random UMIs. TCRdb reprocessed the 5' RACE reads via MiXCR and lists one record per CDR3 protein. The sample holds about 59,000 distinct CDR3 sequences, about 24% seen once. This clonotype occurred many times. Specified time point: technical triplicate 2.

V and J are TRBV20-1 and TRBJ2-3; 10 nucleotides match TRBD2. The sequencing input was PBMCs. The sequence was obtained from a man aged 55 to 70 with HTLV-1-associated myelopathy (HAM/TSP). In nucleotides, the CDR3 is TGCAGTGCTAGAGACTGGACTAGCGGAAGGACAGATACGCAGTATTTT. This gives the protein CSARDWTSGRTDTQYF.